A selection of T cell receptor beta chains follows, all from one sample in a study of blood T cells in healthy people across ages. MiXCR was run by TCRdb on the 5' RACE reads, yielding one entry per CDR3 protein. The sample records about 770,000 distinct CDR3 sequences, under 45% being singletons. The sequenced material came from blood. The receptor set was obtained from a man aged 60-69 years in good health. CDR3s include the opening cysteine and the closing phenylalanine or tryptophan. Fields, in order: clone size, V gene, J gene, D gene, CDR3 DNA, CDR3 protein. The D gene is left open where the match is weak. Expanded clones get a size class; other rows say once, few or many, or leave the size out.

NA	TRBV5-1	TRBJ2-1	NA	TGCGCCAGCAGCAAGGGAGGCGGATACAATGAGCAGTTCTTC	CASSKGGGYNEQFF
NA	TRBV12-3/TRBV12-4	TRBJ2-5	TRBD2	TGCGCCAACGCAGCGGGGGGGCCTAGTGAGCAGTACTTC	CANAAGGPSEQYF
NA	TRBV7-2	TRBJ1-2	NA	TGTGCCAGCAGCCCCTCAGGAGGTCCCTGGTTTAGCTACACCTTC	CASSPSGGPWFSYTF
NA	TRBV12-3/TRBV12-4	TRBJ1-1	NA	TGTGCCAGCAGTTCAGGGGTTACTTTCTTT	CASSSGVTFF
few	TRBV12-3/TRBV12-4	TRBJ2-7	TRBD1	TGTGCCACCCTAACCGGGACAGTGCTTCGCTACGAGCAGTACTTC	CATLTGTVLRYEQYF
few	TRBV4-3	TRBJ2-1	TRBD2	TGCGCCAGCAGCCCCTTGTCGGGGAGGGATGAGCAGTTCTTC	CASSPLSGRDEQFF
NA	TRBV20-1	TRBJ1-6	NA	TGCAGTGCTAGACCTGACATGAATAATTCACCCCTCCACTTT	CSARPDMNNSPLHF
few	TRBV21-1	TRBJ2-7	NA	TGTGCCAGCAGCAAAGTCGGTCCACCCTACGAGCAGTACTTC	CASSKVGPPYEQYF
NA	TRBV4-3	TRBJ1-2	NA	TGCGCCAGCAGCCAAGATCACAGGGCACGGAACTATGGCTACACCTTC	CASSQDHRARNYGYTF
few	TRBV20-1	TRBJ2-3	TRBD2	TGCAGTGCTAATATAGCGGGGGGGCTATTAGATACGCAGTATTTT	CSANIAGGLLDTQYF
NA	TRBV5-5	TRBJ2-7	NA	TGTGCCAGCAGCTGGGATGTTATGGGACCCCTAACCTACGAGCAGTACTTC	CASSWDVMGPLTYEQYF
few	TRBV12-3/TRBV12-4	TRBJ1-2	TRBD1	TGTGCCAGCAGTCAAACAGGGGGGGCAGACTATGGCTACACCTTC	CASSQTGGADYGYTF
NA	TRBV12-3/TRBV12-4	TRBJ2-7	TRBD2	TGTGCCAGCACCACAGCGGGGGGTACCCCGTCCCAGTACTTC	CASTTAGGTPSQYF
many	TRBV20-1	TRBJ2-3	TRBD2	TGCAGTGCTAGACCGCCTAGCGGACCTAGCACAGATACGCAGTATTTT	CSARPPSGPSTDTQYF
few	TRBV7-3	TRBJ2-3	TRBD1	TGTGCCAGCAGCTCGACAGGGGTTGGCACAGATACGCAGTATTTT	CASSSTGVGTDTQYF
NA	TRBV20-1	TRBJ2-5	TRBD2	TGCAGTGCTTTTCTGACTAGCGGGCTGGGGGAGGAGCAGTACTTC	CSAFLTSGLGEEQYF
NA	TRBV29-1	TRBJ2-7	NA	TGCAGCGTTGAAGATTTTGGAGTCTCTTTCTCCTACAATGAGCAGTACTTC	CSVEDFGVSFSYNEQYF
NA	TRBV7-3	TRBJ2-1	TRBD2	TGTGCCAGCAGCCCTTCTCGACTAGCGGGGGACAATGAGCAGTTCTTC	CASSPSRLAGDNEQFF
NA	TRBV20-1	TRBJ1-6	NA	TGCAGTGCTAGAGATACGGGGGGGCATAGTTCACCCCTCCACTTT	CSARDTGGHSSPLHF
NA	TRBV10-3	TRBJ2-7	NA	TGTGCCATCAGTGAGTCAGGCAGGGTCTACGAGCAGTACTTC	CAISESGRVYEQYF
NA	TRBV12-3/TRBV12-4	TRBJ2-7	NA	TGTGCCAGCAGACAAATAGACTACGAGCAGTACTTC	CASRQIDYEQYF
NA	TRBV6-1	TRBJ1-5	NA	TGTGCCAGCGCGGGAGCCGAAGGAATGCCCCAGCATTTT	CASAGAEGMPQHF